A single T cell receptor (beta chain) is shown here with its context. Its cognate antigen has yet to be identified. Per-base qualities were not stored, and no clone one base away is much larger. This specimen's treatment or condition label, interpreted: live attenuated yellow fever vaccine strain. At every blood-draw timepoint, two biological replicates of bulk PBMCs were collected. A standard Ficoll-Paque protocol was used to isolate PBMCs from peripheral blood. RNA was extracted with TriZol from bulk PBMCs, CD4 and CD8 fractions, and dextramer-positive and dextramer-negative fractions. TCR cDNA was synthesized by 5'RACE template switching, which introduced a universal primer site and unique molecular identifiers. Priming of cDNA synthesis was performed from both the TCR alpha and TCR beta constant segments. Two PCR steps were used to amplify libraries, with sample barcodes and sequencing adapters being added in the second step. Sequencing of libraries was performed on Illumina HiSeq 2500 (2x100 bp) or NovaSeq (2x150 bp). Turning to the authors' computational methods: MIGEC handled demultiplexing of reads and collapsing into UMI consensus sequences, while MiXCR performed V(D)J alignment. Vaccine-responding clonotypes were defined with edgeR using replicate PBMC samples, requiring FDR below 0.01 and a log2 fold change above 5 up to day 15. Each bulk clonotype received a CD4 or CD8 identity based on whether the sequenced CD4 or CD8 repertoire contained that clonotype at higher abundance. TCRdb reran the public reads through fastp at Q25 and MiXCR, keeping productive beta chains. Under each unique CDR3 protein, matching rows form one entry showing the most common genes and DNA. TCRdb assigned the V and J calls; the authors' analysis was not used. Recorded for this sample are a few hundred thousand distinct CDR3 sequences; around 6.5% of them occurred a single time. The top ten constitute 15% of the sample.

This entry is derived from a study of T cells after yellow fever vaccination (dated by TCRdb to between 2018 and 2020). Study-wide context: Libraries from fractions with low cell numbers were prepared with the SMART-Seq v4 Ultra Low Input RNA kit. To track T-cell clones before and after primary and booster YFV17D yellow fever vaccination, bulk TCR alpha and beta repertoires were sequenced longitudinally. Two healthy male donors, one aged 18 to 29 and one aged 30 to 40 years, made up the cohort. Blood was drawn at multiple timepoints before and after primary and secondary immunization, with bulk PBMC replicates and cell subsets isolated.

Findings and caveats that apply to the study as a whole: Only a couple of donors were included in the study, so the extent to which the findings can be generalized is limited. A small fraction of clonotypes appeared in both the CD4 and CD8 compartments, likely as a result of convergent recombination. The secondary T-cell response was found to be weaker but faster than the primary response, with a peak reached on day 5 rather than on day 15. FACS-sorted repertoires could contain abundant contaminating clonotypes from the bulk population, so computational filtering was required. Most clones expanded after primary vaccination (96% of CD4 and 88% of CD8) were re-detected after the booster, suggesting that broad memory maintenance occurred.

Per the germline V gene, SGHTA is the CDR1 and FQGNSA is the CDR2. Germline trimming amounts to 1 base on V and 0 bases on J, with 3 as the count of junction bases outside the gene matches. The CDR3 numbers 15 residues from cysteine through phenylalanine. CDR3 DNA is the only sequence kept; it has 45 bases, read in frame from the first base. In this chain, TRBV7-2 is recombined with TRBJ2-7; 7 bases in the middle match TRBD2. This material consisted of PBMCs, taken 5 days after the yellow fever booster vaccination. This sequence was found in a man aged 25-40 years who received the YFV17D yellow fever vaccine. CDR3 protein: CASSLGLADSYEQYF. The DNA reads TGTGCCAGCAGCTTAGGTCTAGCGGACTCCTACGAGCAGTACTTC. With all but the CDR3 taken from the reference TRBV7-2 and TRBJ2-7 genes, the full variable domain is: GAGVSQSPSNKVTEKGKDVELRCDPISGHTALYWYRQSLGQGLEFLIYFQGNSAPDKSGLPSDRFSAERTGGSVSTLTIQRTQQEDSAVYLCASSLGLADSYEQYFGPGTRLTVT.